This TCR beta chain was recovered during a study of shared clonotypes between healthy human individuals. The wider study: Samples came from a couple of female and a few male donors aged 18 to 49. Used for every donor were three CD4 naive, three CD4 memory, two CD8 naive and one CD8 memory plate.

The repertoire was sequenced with immunoSEQ multiplex PCR; TCRdb's copy has only in-frame clones and lacks some. This repertoire shows roughly 2.2 million clones, around 90% found once; its top ten account for 0.37%. Among the donors, all were Caucasian adults who lived in Nashville, Tennessee. Study observations and caveats: Some naive CD4 clonotypes, roughly 5%, turned up in common across four donors.

To note about this clone: What it recognizes is unknown.

The germline gives CDR1 LGHNA, CDR2 YSLEER. This CDR3 comprises 15 residues. Trimming stripped 1 base from V and 2 bases from J, with 12 bases between. This TCR was sampled from a man aged 18 to 35 in good health. Some clones in this sample may be carry-over from other donors' samples. The sequenced sample consisted of naive CD4+ T cells from PBMCs. Subset meaning: CD45RA+ positively selected. The rearrangement links TRBV4-3 to TRBJ2-7; D is unclear. The DNA of the CDR3 is TGCGCCAGCAGCCAAGTTTGGTTCCCCACCTACGAGCAGTACTTC. It encodes CASSQVWFPTYEQYF.